This TCR beta chain originates from a study of shared clonotypes between healthy human individuals. Study results and caveats: Among donors, sharing of clonotypes was expected to be affected by sequencing depth.

In germline, CDR1 is LGHNT, CDR2 FRNRAP. Trimming cost V 6 bases and J 0 bases, with 3 bases left between them. The CDR3 is 11 residues long. Regarding this clone: Antigen specificity is unknown.

Naive CD8 isolation took CD45RO-negative cells positively selected for CCR7 and excluded terminally differentiated effector memory CD45RA+ cells. Produced via immunoSEQ multiplex PCR; TCRdb's table is partial and in-frame only. The repertoire has under 850,000 clones, around 93% of them found once; the top ten carry nearly 25%. V and J are TRBV12-5 and TRBJ2-7; the D is unclear. This clonotype originated in a man under 40 in good health. Specimen: naive CD8+ T cells sorted from blood. The CDR3 DNA reads TGTGCTAGTGGCCGCTCCTACGAGCAGTACTTC. Amino acid sequence: CASGRSYEQYF. Complete variable domain (other parts from reference TRBV12-5 and TRBJ2-7): DARVTQTPRHKVTEMGQEVTMRCQPILGHNTVFWYRQTMMQGLELLAYFRNRAPLDDSGMPKDRFSAEMPDATLATLKIQPSEPRDSAVYFCASGRSYEQYFGPGTRLTVT.